Each of the 14 T cell receptor beta chains below was sequenced from the same sample in a study of T cells in women clearing cervical HPV infection. The assay was immunoSEQ multiplex PCR, and TCRdb's table has in-frame clones only and misses some. The data include approximately 39,000 clones; the top ten clones carry 1.5% to 2%. The sequencing sample was made of blood buffy coat. These receptors originate from a woman aged 18-70 years with a cervical HPV16 infection that either progressed to CIN3+ or cleared (not recorded which).

Turning to this clone: The CDR3 is cut off 3 residues early in the read; its end comes from the germline J gene. The chain recombines TRBV19 with TRBJ2-5, with 7 positions matching TRBD1. The germline V gene encodes CDR1 LNHDA and CDR2 SQIVND (reference sequence). The CDR3 consists of 12 residues. V lost 5 bases to trimming and J lost 5 bases; unmatched junction nucleotides: 2. The covered CDR3 bases are TGTGCCAGTAGTGAGACAGGGGAGACC. This encodes CASSETGET. The full CDR3 sequence reads CASSETGETQYF.

Notes on this clone: From the germline J gene comes the end of the CDR3, since the read stops 3 residues before it. The chain combines TRBV19 with TRBJ1-1, with a tentative D call TRBD1 (6 bases). Germline assignment: CDR1 LNHDA and CDR2 SQIVND (reference sequence). This CDR3 contains 16 residues. CDR3 bases read: TGTGCCAGTAGTATACCCCACGACAGGAAACAAGAGACA. Its protein product is CASSIPHDRKQET. The entire CDR3 reads CASSIPHDRKQETAFF.

As for this clone: The missing CDR3 end, 3 residues past where the read stops, is filled in from the germline J gene. The rearrangement links TRBV19 to TRBJ2-2; D perhaps matches TRBD2 (5 bases). Germline assignment: CDR1 LNHDA and CDR2 SQIVND (reference sequence). The CDR3 length is 13 residues. CDR3 DNA (partial): TGTGCCAGTAGTACCGGACTTTACCCACCG. It yields the protein CASSTGLYPP. Given in full, the CDR3 is CASSTGLYPPLFF.

Concerning this clone: A junction boundary mismatches the germline segment, possibly from a read error. With the read ending 3 residues before the CDR3 end, the germline J gene is used to fill in that end. Additional DNA sequences in this sample encode the identical CDR3. The J gene is TRBJ1-3, the V gene TRBV19; 9 bases are shared with TRBD1. This CDR3 contains 17 residues. CDR1 and CDR2 (germline): LNHDA, SQIVND (reference sequence). Partial CDR3 DNA: TGTGCCAGTAGTATAGCCGGACAGGGGATTTCTGGAAACACA. Translation: CASSIAGQGISGNT. The entire CDR3 is CASSIAGQGISGNTIYF. Full variable domain (missing parts from reference TRBV19 and TRBJ1-3): DGGITQSPKYLFRKEGQNVTLSCEQNLNHDAMYWYRQDPGQGLRLIYYSQIVNDFQKGDIAEGYSVSREKKESFPLTVTSAQKNPTAFYLCASSIAGQGISGNTIYFGEGSWLTVV.

In the case of this clone: The observed sequence ends 3 residues before the CDR3 terminus, with the missing tail filled in from the germline J gene. The chain has TRBV11-1 and TRBJ2-7; a weak D match, TRBD1 (5 bases). The V end was cut by 1 base, the J end by 2 bases, with 12 bases between. Germline assignment: CDR1 SGHAT and CDR2 FQDESV (reference sequence). This CDR3 spans 15 amino acids. CDR3 DNA, as far as it was read: TGTGCCAGCAGCTTAGGAGACAGTTCTACCTACGAG. The encoded protein is CASSLGDSSTYE. The CDR3 in full is CASSLGDSSTYEQYF.

As for this clone: The CDR3 extends 3 residues past the end of the read, so its final part is completed from the germline J gene. This chain joins TRBV2 and TRBJ2-4, with D unresolved. Germline assignment: CDR1 SNHLY and CDR2 FYNNEI. The CDR3 is 10 residues long. The sequenced part of the CDR3 DNA is TGTGCCAGCAGGGGCTATGGT. It yields the protein CASRGYG. The entire CDR3 is CASRGYGQYF.

On this clone itself: Read coverage stops 3 residues before the CDR3 terminus; the germline J gene supplies the remainder. The chain combines TRBV19 with TRBJ1-2, with TRBD1 matching over 12 bases. V was pared by 5 bases and J by 6 bases, with 10 bases of the junction left unmatched. The CDR3 covers 16 residues. The germline V gene has CDR1 LNHDA and CDR2 SQIVND (reference sequence). CDR3 DNA (partial): TGTGCCAGTAGTTCCCAACCCGGGACAGGGGGCGATGGC. As protein: CASSSQPGTGGDG. The complete CDR3 protein is CASSSQPGTGGDGYTF. Full variable domain (outside the CDR3, taken from reference TRBV19 and TRBJ1-2): DGGITQSPKYLFRKEGQNVTLSCEQNLNHDAMYWYRQDPGQGLRLIYYSQIVNDFQKGDIAEGYSVSREKKESFPLTVTSAQKNPTAFYLCASSSQPGTGGDGYTFGSGTRLTVV.

Regarding this clone: The read ends 3 residues before the CDR3 terminus; that terminus is restored from the germline J gene. The J gene is TRBJ2-2, the V gene TRBV5-1; maybe TRBD1 (6 bases). This CDR3 has 14 amino acids. Germline V gene lookup returns CDR1 SGHRS and CDR2 YFSETQ. The sequenced CDR3 bases are TGCGCCAGCCGACAGGCCCCAACTAATGAAAAG. Its protein is CASRQAPTNEK. The complete CDR3 sequence is CASRQAPTNEKLFF.

CDR3 sequence reads: CASSYPGVRGQPQHF. The DNA read from the CDR3 is TGTGCCAGTAGTTATCCAGGGGTAAGGGGTCAGCCC. V is TRBV19 and J is TRBJ1-5; a possible D gene is TRBD1 (6 bases). The sequence runs out 3 residues before the end of the CDR3; the remainder is reconstructed from the germline J gene. CDR1 and CDR2 (germline): LNHDA, SQIVND (reference sequence). Between the trimmed V and J ends, which lost 5 bases and 6 bases, there was a span of 17 bases. There are 15 residues in the CDR3. Supplemented by reference TRBV19 and TRBJ1-5, the full variable domain reads DGGITQSPKYLFRKEGQNVTLSCEQNLNHDAMYWYRQDPGQGLRLIYYSQIVNDFQKGDIAEGYSVSREKKESFPLTVTSAQKNPTAFYLCASSYPGVRGQPQHFGDGTRLSIL.

As for this clone: Read sequence stops 3 residues before the CDR3 end, and the germline J gene provides the missing end. This chain joins TRBV12-3 or TRBV12-4 and TRBJ1-5; maybe TRBD1 (6 bases). The CDR3 length is 14 residues. The V and J ends lost 6 bases and 6 bases respectively, with 15 bases between them. The sequenced CDR3 bases are TGTGCCAGCAGGGAGCAGGGGATGGTTCAGCCC. It translates to CASREQGMVQP. The complete CDR3 protein is CASREQGMVQPQHF.

Remarks on this clone: The read gets to within 3 residues of the CDR3 end, and the germline J gene fills in the rest. The rearrangement joins TRBV7-9 to TRBJ2-5; 10 nucleotides agree with TRBD1. CDR3 length equals 15 residues. The germline gives CDR1 SEHNR, CDR2 FQNEAQ (reference sequence). The ends lost 4 bases at V and 0 bases at J; junction bases unmatched: 2. The CDR3 protein is CASSWDRGYQETQYF. CDR3 bases read: TGTGCCAGCAGCTGGGACAGGGGTTACCAAGAGACC.

Comment on this clone: From the germline J gene comes the end of the CDR3, since the read stops 3 residues before it. This chain joins TRBV7-2 and TRBJ1-2; TRBD1 might be the D (5 bases). CDR3 length: 15 amino acids. Germline-derived CDR1 and CDR2 are SGHTA and FQGNSA. The CDR3 sequence: CASSLASGGNYDYTF. Partial CDR3 DNA: TGTGCCAGCAGCTTAGCGAGCGGGGGGAACTACGAC. The full variable domain, rest sourced from reference TRBV7-2 and TRBJ1-2, is GAGVSQSPSNKVTEKGKDVELRCDPISGHTALYWYRQSLGQGLEFLIYFQGNSAPDKSGLPSDRFSAERTGGSVSTLTIQRTQQEDSAVYLCASSLASGGNYDYTFGSGTRLTVV.

Turning to this clone: The read ends 3 residues early relative to the CDR3; the germline J gene fills the gap. V and J are TRBV12-3 or TRBV12-4 and TRBJ2-5, with TRBD1 identical over 8 bases. With 6 bases clipped from V and 5 bases from J, the junction kept 14 bases outside the gene matches. This CDR3 has 16 amino acids. The sequenced CDR3 bases are TGTGCCAGCAGGGCCTACAGGGGGTGGAGAGAGGAGACC. It codes for CASRAYRGWREET. The full CDR3 protein reads CASRAYRGWREETQYF.

Points on this clone: Read data end 3 residues before the CDR3 end; the end is taken from the germline J gene. The rearrangement uses TRBV19 and TRBJ1-5; D is undetermined. This CDR3 region has 14 residues. V lost 3 bases to trimming and J lost 3 bases, with 9 bases between them. Germline CDR1 is LNHDA and CDR2 is SQIVND (reference sequence). The sequenced CDR3 bases are TGTGCCAGTAGTATCCCATGGGCCAATCAGCCC. This encodes CASSIPWANQP. The entire CDR3 is CASSIPWANQPQHF.